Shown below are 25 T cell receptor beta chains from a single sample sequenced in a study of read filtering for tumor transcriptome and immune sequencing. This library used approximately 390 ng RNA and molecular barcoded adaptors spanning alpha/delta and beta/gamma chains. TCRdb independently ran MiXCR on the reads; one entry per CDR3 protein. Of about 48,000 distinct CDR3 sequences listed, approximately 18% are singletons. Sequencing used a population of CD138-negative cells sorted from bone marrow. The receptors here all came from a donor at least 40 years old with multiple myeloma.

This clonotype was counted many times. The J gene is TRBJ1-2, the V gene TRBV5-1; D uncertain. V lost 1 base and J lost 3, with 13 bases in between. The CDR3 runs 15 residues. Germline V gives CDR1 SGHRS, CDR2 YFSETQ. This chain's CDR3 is CASSLSLGPDYGYTF. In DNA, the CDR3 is TGCGCCAGCAGCTTGTCTTTGGGCCCCGACTATGGCTACACCTTC. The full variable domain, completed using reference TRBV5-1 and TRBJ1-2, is KAGVTQTPRYLIKTRGQQVTLSCSPISGHRSVSWYQQTPGQGLQFLFEYFSETQRNKGNFPGRFSGRQFSNSRSEMNVSTLELGDSALYLCASSLSLGPDYGYTFGSGTRLTVV.

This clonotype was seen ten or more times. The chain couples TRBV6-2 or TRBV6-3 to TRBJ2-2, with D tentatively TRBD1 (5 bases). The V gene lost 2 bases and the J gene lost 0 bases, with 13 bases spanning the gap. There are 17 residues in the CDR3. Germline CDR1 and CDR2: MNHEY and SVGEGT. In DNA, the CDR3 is TGTGCCAGCAGTTACGAATCCTCCAGGGCGAACACCGGGGAGCTGTTTTTT. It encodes CASSYESSRANTGELFF.

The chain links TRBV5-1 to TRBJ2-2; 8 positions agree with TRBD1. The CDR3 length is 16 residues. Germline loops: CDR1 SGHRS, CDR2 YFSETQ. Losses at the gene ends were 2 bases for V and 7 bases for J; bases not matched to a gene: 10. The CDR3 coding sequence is TGCGCCAGCAGCTTCTCCGGACAGGGTAGTGGCGGGGAGCTGTTTTTT. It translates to CASSFSGQGSGGELFF.

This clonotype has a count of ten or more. The CDR3 region has the DNA TGCGCCAGCAGCCAAGTCCCAAGGGCGGATACGCAGTATTTT. Encoded protein: CASSQVPRADTQYF. The chain carries TRBV4-1 and TRBJ2-3; D is uncertain. V shed 1 base and J shed 6 bases, with 11 bases lying between them. The CDR3 has 14 residues. Per germline, CDR1 MGHRA and CDR2 YSYEKL.

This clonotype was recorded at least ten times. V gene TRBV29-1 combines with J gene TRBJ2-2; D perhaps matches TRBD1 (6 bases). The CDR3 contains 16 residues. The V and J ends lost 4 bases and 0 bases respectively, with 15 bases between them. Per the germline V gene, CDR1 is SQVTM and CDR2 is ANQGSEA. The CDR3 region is CSVVVGGQPNTGELFF. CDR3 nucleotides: TGCAGCGTTGTTGTCGGCGGACAGCCGAACACCGGGGAGCTGTTTTTT.

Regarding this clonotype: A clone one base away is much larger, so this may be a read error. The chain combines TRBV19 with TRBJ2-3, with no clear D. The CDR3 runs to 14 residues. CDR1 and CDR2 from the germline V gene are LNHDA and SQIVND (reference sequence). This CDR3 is CASSPARSTDTRYF. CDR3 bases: TGTGCCAGTAGTCCAGCACGGAGCACAGATACGCGGTATTTT. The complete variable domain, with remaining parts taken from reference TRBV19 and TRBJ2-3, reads DGGITQSPKYLFRKEGQNVTLSCEQNLNHDAMYWYRQDPGQGLRLIYYSQIVNDFQKGDIAEGYSVSREKKESFPLTVTSAQKNPTAFYLCASSPARSTDTRYFGPGTRLTVL.

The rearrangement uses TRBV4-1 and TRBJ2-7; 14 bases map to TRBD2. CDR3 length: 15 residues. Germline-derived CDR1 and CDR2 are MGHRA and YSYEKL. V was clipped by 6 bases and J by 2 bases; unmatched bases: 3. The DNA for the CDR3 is TGCGCCAGCAGATCGACTAGCGGGAGGGCCTACGAGCAGTACTTC. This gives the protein CASRSTSGRAYEQYF.

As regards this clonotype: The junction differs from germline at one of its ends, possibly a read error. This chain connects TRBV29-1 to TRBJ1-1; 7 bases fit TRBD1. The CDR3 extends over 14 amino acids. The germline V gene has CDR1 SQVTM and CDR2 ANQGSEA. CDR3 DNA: TGCGGCGTAGAAAAGGGGGCGCGAGGTACTGAAGTTTTCTTT. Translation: CGVEKGARGTEVFF.

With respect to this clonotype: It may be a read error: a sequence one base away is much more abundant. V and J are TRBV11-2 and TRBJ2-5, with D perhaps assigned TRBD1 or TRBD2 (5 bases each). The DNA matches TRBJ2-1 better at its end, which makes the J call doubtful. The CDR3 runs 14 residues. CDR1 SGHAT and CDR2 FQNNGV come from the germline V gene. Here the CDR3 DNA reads TGTGCCAGCAGCTTAGAGGGACCCTTCCAGACCCAGTTCTTC. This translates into CASSLEGPFQTQFF.

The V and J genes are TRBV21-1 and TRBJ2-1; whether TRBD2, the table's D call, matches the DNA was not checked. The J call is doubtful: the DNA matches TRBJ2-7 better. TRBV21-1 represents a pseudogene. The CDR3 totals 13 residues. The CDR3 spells CASSIKERDEQYF. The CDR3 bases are TGTGCCAGCAGCATAAAGGAGAGGGATGAGCAGTACTTC.

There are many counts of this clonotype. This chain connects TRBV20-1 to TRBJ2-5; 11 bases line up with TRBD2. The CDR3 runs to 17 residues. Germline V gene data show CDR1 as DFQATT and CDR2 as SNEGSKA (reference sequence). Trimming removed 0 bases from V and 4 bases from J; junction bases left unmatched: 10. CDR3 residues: CSARDPLAGDRIETQYF. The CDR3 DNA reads TGCAGTGCTAGAGATCCACTAGCGGGAGATAGGATAGAGACCCAGTACTTC.

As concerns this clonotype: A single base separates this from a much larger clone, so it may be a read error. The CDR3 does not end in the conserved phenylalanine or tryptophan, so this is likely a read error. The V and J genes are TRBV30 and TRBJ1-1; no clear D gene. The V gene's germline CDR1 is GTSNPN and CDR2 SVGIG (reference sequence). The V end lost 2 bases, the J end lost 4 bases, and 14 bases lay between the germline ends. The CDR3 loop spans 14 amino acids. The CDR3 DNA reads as TGTGCCTGGAGTCCCTGGACCGGCGTCACTGAAGCTTTCCTT. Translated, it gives CAWSPWTGVTEAFL.

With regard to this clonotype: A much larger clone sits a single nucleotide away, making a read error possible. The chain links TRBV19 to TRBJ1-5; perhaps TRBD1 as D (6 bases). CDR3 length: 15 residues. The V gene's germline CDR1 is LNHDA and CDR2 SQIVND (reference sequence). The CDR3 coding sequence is TGTGGCAGTAGTGAAACAGGGTATAGCAATCAGCCCCAGCATTTT. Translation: CGSSETGYSNQPQHF.

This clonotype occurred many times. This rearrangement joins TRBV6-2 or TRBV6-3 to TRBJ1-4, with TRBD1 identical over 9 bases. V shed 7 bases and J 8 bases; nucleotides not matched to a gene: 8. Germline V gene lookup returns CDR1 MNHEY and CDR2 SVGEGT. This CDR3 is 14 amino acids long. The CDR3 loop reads CASTEDRGGEKLFF. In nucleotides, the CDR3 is TGTGCCAGCACCGAGGACAGGGGAGGCGAAAAACTGTTTTTT.

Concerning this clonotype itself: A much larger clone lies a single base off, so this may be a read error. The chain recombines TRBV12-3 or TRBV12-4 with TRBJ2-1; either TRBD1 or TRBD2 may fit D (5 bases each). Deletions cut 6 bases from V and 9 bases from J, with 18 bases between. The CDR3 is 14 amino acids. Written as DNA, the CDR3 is TGTGCCAGCAGCCCGGGACCCACCTCCGGTGAGCAGTTCTTC. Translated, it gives CASSPGPTSGEQFF.

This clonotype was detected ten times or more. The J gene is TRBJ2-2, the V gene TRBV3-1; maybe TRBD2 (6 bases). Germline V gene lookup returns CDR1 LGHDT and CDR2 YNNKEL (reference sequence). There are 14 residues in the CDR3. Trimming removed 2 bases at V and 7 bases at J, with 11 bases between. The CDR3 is CASSQSEGSGELFF. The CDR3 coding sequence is TGTGCCAGCAGCCAATCGGAGGGGAGCGGGGAGCTGTTTTTT.

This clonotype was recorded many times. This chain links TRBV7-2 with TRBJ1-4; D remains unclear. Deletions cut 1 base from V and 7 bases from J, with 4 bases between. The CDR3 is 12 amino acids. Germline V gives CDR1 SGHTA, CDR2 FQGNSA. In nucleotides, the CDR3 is TGTGCCAGCAGCTTAGGAGGTGAAAAACTGTTTTTT. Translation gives CASSLGGEKLFF.

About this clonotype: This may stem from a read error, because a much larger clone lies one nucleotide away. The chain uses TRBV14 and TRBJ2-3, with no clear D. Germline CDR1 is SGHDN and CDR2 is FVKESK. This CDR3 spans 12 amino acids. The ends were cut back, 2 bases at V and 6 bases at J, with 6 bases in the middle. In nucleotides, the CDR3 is TGTGCCAGCAGCCAACTTTTGGATACGCAGTATTTT. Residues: CASSQLLDTQYF.

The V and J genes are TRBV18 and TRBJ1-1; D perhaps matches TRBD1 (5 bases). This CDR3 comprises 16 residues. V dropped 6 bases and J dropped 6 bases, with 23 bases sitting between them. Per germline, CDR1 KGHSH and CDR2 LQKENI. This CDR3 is CASSRDPSCVTSEAFF. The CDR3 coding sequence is TGTGCCAGCTCCCGGGACCCAAGTTGCGTCACATCTGAAGCTTTCTTT.

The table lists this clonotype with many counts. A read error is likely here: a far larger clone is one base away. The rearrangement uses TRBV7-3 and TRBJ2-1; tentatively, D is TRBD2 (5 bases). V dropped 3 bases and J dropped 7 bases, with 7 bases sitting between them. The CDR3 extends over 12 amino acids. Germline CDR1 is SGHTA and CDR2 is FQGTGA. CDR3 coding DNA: TGTGCCAGCAGCTTGTCGGGGAATGAGCAGTTCTTC. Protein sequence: CASSLSGNEQFF.

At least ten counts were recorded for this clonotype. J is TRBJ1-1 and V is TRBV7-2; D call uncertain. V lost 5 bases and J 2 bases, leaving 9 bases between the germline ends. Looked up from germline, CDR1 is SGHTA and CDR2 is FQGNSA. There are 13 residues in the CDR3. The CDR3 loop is CASSPRVNTEAFF. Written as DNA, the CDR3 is TGTGCCAGCAGCCCCCGGGTCAACACTGAAGCTTTCTTT.

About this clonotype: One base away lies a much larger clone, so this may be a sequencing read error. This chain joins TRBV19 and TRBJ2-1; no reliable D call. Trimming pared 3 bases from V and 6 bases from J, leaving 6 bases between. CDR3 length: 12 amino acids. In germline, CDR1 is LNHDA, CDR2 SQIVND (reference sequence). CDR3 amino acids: CASSITFNEQFF. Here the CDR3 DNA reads TGTGCCAGTAGTATCACCTTCAATGAGCAGTTCTTC.

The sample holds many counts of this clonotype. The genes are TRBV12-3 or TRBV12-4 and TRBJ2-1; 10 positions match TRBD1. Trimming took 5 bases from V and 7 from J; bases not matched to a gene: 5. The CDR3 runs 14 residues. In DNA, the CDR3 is TGTGCCAGCAGTCCGGGACAGGGGCTGAATGAGCAGTTCTTC. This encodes CASSPGQGLNEQFF.

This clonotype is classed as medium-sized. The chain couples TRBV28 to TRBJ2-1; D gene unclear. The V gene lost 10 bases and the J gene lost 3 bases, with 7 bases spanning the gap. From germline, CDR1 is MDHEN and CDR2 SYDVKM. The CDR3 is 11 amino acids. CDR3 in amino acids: CATDSYNEQFF. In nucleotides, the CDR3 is TGTGCCACCGATAGCTACAATGAGCAGTTCTTC.

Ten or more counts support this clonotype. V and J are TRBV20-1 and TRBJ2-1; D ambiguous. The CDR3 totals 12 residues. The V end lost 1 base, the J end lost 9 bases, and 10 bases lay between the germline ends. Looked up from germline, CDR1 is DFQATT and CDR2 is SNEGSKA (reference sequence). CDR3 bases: TGCAGTGCTAGAGGTCGTTGGGGTGAGCAGTTCTTC. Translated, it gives CSARGRWGEQFF.